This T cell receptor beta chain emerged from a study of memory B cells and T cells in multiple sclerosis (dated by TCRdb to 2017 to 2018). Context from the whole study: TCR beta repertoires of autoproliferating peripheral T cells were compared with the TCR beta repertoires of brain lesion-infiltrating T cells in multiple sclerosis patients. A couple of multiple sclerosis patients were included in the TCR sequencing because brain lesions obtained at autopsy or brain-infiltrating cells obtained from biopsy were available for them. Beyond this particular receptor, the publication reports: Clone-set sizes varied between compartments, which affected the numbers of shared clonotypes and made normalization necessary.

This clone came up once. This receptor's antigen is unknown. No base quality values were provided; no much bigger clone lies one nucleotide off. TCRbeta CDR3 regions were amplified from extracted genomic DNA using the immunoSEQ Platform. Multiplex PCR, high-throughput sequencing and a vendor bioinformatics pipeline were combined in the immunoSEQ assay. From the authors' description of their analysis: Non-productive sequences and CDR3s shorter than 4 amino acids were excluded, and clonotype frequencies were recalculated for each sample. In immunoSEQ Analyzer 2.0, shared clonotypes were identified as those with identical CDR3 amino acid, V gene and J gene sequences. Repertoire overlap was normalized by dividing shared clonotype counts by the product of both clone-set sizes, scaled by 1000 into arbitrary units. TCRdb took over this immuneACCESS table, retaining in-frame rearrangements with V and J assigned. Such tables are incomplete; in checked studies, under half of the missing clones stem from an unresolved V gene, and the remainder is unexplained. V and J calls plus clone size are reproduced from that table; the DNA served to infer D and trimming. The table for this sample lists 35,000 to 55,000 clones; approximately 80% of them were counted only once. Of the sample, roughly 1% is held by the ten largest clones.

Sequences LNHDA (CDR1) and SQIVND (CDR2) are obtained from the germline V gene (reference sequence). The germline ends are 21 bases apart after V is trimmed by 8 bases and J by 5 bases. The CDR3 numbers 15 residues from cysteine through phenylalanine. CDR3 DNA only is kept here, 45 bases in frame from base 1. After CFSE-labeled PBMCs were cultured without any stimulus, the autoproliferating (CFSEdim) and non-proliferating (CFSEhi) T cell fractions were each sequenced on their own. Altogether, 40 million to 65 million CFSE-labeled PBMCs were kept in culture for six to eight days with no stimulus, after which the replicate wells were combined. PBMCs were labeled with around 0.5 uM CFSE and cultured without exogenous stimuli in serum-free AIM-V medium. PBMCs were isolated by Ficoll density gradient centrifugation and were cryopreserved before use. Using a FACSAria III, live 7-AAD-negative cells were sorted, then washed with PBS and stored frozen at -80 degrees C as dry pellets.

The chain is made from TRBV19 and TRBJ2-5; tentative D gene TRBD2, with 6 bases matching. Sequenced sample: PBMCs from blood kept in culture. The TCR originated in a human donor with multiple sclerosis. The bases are TGTGCCAGTTCCCCGGGGAGGATCACCCTGGAGACCCAGTACTTC. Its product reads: CASSPGRITLETQYF.